This passage covers 5 T cell receptor beta chains from one sample sequenced in a study of PD-1 blockade in classical Hodgkin lymphoma. This table comes from immunoSEQ multiplex PCR, and its TCRdb copy is limited to in-frame clones, with some not included. This table holds about 27,000 clones, approximately 85% found once. Specified time point: cycle 4 day 1 (C4D1), after 5 to 7 weeks of nivolumab. The patients all showed relapse after autologous stem cell transplantation, while their brentuximab vedotin exposure varied. Magnetic depletion of unwanted cells isolated CD4+ T cells from thawed PBMCs. Sequencing used CD4+ T cells from blood, obtained before the fourth cycle of nivolumab. The receptor set was obtained from a human donor with classical Hodgkin lymphoma.

The genes are TRBV18 and TRBJ1-5; perhaps TRBD1 as D (5 bases). The CDR3 covers 15 residues. In germline, CDR1 is KGHSH, CDR2 LQKENI. V lost 3 bases to trimming and J lost 3 bases, with 12 bases between them. The CDR3 DNA reads TGTGCCAGCTCACCTAGCGGGACCCACAATCAGCCCCAGCATTTT. It codes for CASSPSGTHNQPQHF.

The chain carries TRBV6-5 and TRBJ2-5, with TRBD1 identical over 7 bases. The J call may be in error: the DNA end matches TRBJ2-7 better. The CDR3 has 15 amino acids. Looked up from germline, CDR1 is MNHEY and CDR2 is SVGAGI. This CDR3 reads CASSNPGQPPYEQYF. CDR3 coding DNA: TGTGCCAGCAGTAACCCGGGACAGCCACCCTACGAGCAGTACTTC.

The chain joins TRBV5-1 to TRBJ2-3, with 7 bases fitting TRBD2. Germline-derived CDR1 and CDR2 are SGHRS and YFSETQ. The CDR3 has 16 amino acids. Trimming at V came to 0 bases and at J to 3 bases, leaving 7 bases not matched to a gene. This CDR3 is CASSLGPAGYTDTQYF. The CDR3 DNA reads TGCGCCAGCAGCTTGGGTCCAGCGGGGTATACAGATACGCAGTATTTT.

The chain has TRBV2 and TRBJ2-5; 9 bases are a match to TRBD2. The ends lost 11 bases at V and 5 bases at J; junction bases unmatched: 12. This CDR3 contains 14 residues. From germline, CDR1 is SNHLY and CDR2 FYNNEI. CDR3 in DNA: TGTGCCCTAGCATTGGCTAGCGGGAAGGAGACCCAGTACTTC. As protein: CALALASGKETQYF.

V and J are TRBV2 and TRBJ2-1; no clear D. The CDR3 is 11 amino acids. Trimming removed 8 bases at V and 6 bases at J, with 8 bases between. Germline V gives CDR1 SNHLY, CDR2 FYNNEI. The CDR3 bases are TGTGCCAGCGGGCCTCCCAATGAGCAGTTCTTC. Translating it yields CASGPPNEQFF.